These T cell receptor beta chains were read from a single sample in a study of T cell changes during pregnancy in multiple sclerosis. The protocol was immunoSEQ multiplex PCR, while the TCRdb copy is restricted to in-frame clones and leaves out a portion. The sample includes 85,000 to 130,000 clones, just under 95% of them seen just once. This material consisted of peripheral blood, taken after pregnancy. These receptors all come from a female donor with multiple sclerosis, enrolled in a pregnancy study. Each CDR3 is given with its conserved first and last residue. The D gene is left open where the match is weak. Size tells how often a clone was seen (once, few, many) or the class of an expanded clone, and some rows leave it out.

v_gene	j_gene	abundance	d_gene	CDR3aa	CDR3nt
TRBV5-1	TRBJ2-6	.	TRBD1	CASSSGQGESGANVLTF	TGCGCCAGCAGCTCGGGACAGGGGGAGTCTGGGGCCAACGTCCTGACTTTC
TRBV14	TRBJ1-1	few	.	CASSQDSREAFF	TGTGCCAGCAGCCAAGACTCCCGTGAAGCTTTCTTT
TRBV6-5	TRBJ1-2	.	TRBD1	CASVGQGSYGYTF	TGTGCCAGCGTCGGACAGGGCTCCTATGGCTACACCTTC
TRBV28	TRBJ2-4	once	.	CASSDRTIVNIQYF	TGTGCCAGCTCCGACAGGACAATCGTCAACATTCAGTACTTC
TRBV5-1	TRBJ2-7	once	TRBD2	CASSRRAGGENYEQYF	TGCGCCAGCAGCCGTAGGGCGGGGGGCGAAAACTACGAGCAGTACTTC
TRBV9	TRBJ2-1	once	.	CASSPGDSGNEQFF	TGTGCCAGCAGCCCCGGAGACTCTGGGAATGAGCAGTTCTTC
TRBV27	TRBJ2-7	.	TRBD2	CASNFLAGGPPYF	TGTGCCAGCAACTTTCTAGCGGGAGGGCCCCCTTACTTC
TRBV4-2	TRBJ2-1	.	TRBD2	CASSQELGGGSYNEQFF	TGTGCCAGCAGCCAAGAGTTGGGGGGGGGATCCTACAATGAGCAGTTCTTC
TRBV6-1	TRBJ2-5	.	TRBD2	CASSEARLAGGETQYF	TGTGCCAGCAGTGAAGCGAGACTAGCGGGGGGGGAGACCCAGTACTTC
TRBV6-1	TRBJ1-6	.	TRBD1	CASSETGGSPLHF	TGTGCCAGCAGTGAAACAGGGGGCTCACCCCTCCACTTT
TRBV5-8	TRBJ2-3	.	.	CASNGLLEVQYF	TGTGCCAGCAACGGACTCCTCGAGGTGCAGTATTTT
TRBV2	TRBJ1-2	.	TRBD1	CASSPQGHGYTF	TGTGCCAGCAGCCCACAGGGGCACGGCTACACCTTC
TRBV27	TRBJ2-7	.	.	CASRNRALHEQYF	TGTGCCAGCAGGAACAGGGCGCTTCACGAGCAGTACTTC
TRBV10-3	TRBJ2-3	.	.	CAIMGVGSTQYF	TGTGCCATCATGGGTGTGGGGAGCACGCAGTATTTT
TRBV5-1	TRBJ2-7	.	TRBD1	CASSRGTGGVEQYF	TGCGCCAGCAGCCGTGGGACAGGGGGCGTCGAGCAGTACTTC
TRBV7-8	TRBJ2-5	.	.	CASSLGLTGYRETQYF	TGTGCCAGCAGCTTAGGGCTCACAGGGTACCGAGAGACCCAGTACTTC
TRBV6-1	TRBJ1-2	.	.	CASSASPLNYGYTF	TGTGCCAGCAGTGCCTCCCCCTTGAACTATGGCTACACCTTC